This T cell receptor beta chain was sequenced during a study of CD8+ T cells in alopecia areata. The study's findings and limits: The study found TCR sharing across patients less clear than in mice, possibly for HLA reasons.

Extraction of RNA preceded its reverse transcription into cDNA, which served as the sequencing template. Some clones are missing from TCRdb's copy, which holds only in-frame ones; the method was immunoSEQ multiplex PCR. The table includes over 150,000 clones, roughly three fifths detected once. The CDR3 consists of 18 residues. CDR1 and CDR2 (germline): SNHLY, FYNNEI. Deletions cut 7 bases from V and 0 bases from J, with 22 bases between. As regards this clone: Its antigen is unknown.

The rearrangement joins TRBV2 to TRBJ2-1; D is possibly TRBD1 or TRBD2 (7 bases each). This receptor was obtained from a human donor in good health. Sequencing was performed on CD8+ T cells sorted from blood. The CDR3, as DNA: TGTGCCAGCATCCCCGGGGAGGGGGCCTTTCGCTCCTACAATGAGCAGTTCTTC. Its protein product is CASIPGEGAFRSYNEQFF.